Following are 2 T cell receptor beta chains from one sample sequenced in a study of OX40 agonist ivuxolimab in advanced cancers. The library was obtained by the immunoSEQ multiplex PCR assay. Here the immuneACCESS table is served through TCRdb, limited to in-frame sequences with V and J called. Missing clones are a known gap in these copies; in checked studies unresolved V genes cover under half, and the rest lacks a known reason. This sample gives 52,000 or so clones in total; approximately 82% of them show up just once. About 3.7% of the sample lies in the top ten. The sequenced sample was CD4+ or CD8+ T cells sorted from blood, obtained in a trial of the OX40 agonist ivuxolimab. The receptors come from an adult with an advanced solid tumor such as melanoma, head and neck, liver or kidney cancer.

The chain joins TRBV28 to TRBJ1-1, with D perhaps TRBD1 (6 bases). In germline, CDR1 is MDHEN, CDR2 SYDVKM. V was clipped by 10 bases and J by 5 bases, with 17 bases between them. The CDR3 sequence is 13 residues long. CDR3 sequence: CATKTGSWTEAFF. CDR3 sequence (DNA): TGTGCCACCAAAACAGGGAGTTGGACTGAAGCTTTCTTT.

DNA of the CDR3: TGCGCCAGCAGCTTGGAAAGAGGAGGAGGAAACACCATATATTTT. Encoded protein: CASSLERGGGNTIYF. The chain uses TRBV5-1 and TRBJ1-3; D is ambiguous. Germline assignment: CDR1 SGHRS and CDR2 YFSETQ. This CDR3 contains 15 residues. Trimming took off 0 bases at V and 4 bases at J, with 11 bases between the two ends.